This T cell receptor beta chain came from a study of beta chain features in type 1 diabetes. The entirety of the isolated RNA underwent reverse transcription, so expressed TCRB transcripts were sequenced. The protocol was immunoSEQ multiplex PCR, while the TCRdb copy is restricted to in-frame clones and leaves out a portion. The table records fewer than 400,000 clones, approximately 8.2% of them present only once. This clone was seen a few times. Germline CDR1 and CDR2: ENHRY and SYGVKD. This CDR3 has 11 residues. The material sequenced was central memory CD4+ T cells from blood. V usage is TRBV10-3 and J usage is TRBJ2-5; D is unresolved. The clonotype originates from a woman between 18 and 30 years old in good health. DNA of the CDR3: TGTGCGGCCGGCAGCCAAGAGACCCAGTACTTC. Protein: CAAGSQETQYF.